The 2 T cell receptor beta chains reported below all come from one sample, sequenced in a study of T cell responses to AZD1222 COVID-19 vaccine. Generated by immunoSEQ multiplex PCR, the TCRdb table keeps only in-frame clones and is missing some. This table holds about 67,000 clones, roughly 80% found once. The sequencing here drew on peripheral blood, taken 28 days after the second AZD1222 dose. All receptors come from an adult who received the AZD1222 COVID-19 vaccine.

This chain connects TRBV4-2 to TRBJ2-7; D unclear. V dropped 0 bases and J dropped 4 bases, with 13 bases sitting between them. The CDR3 sequence is 15 residues long. The germline V gene has CDR1 LGHNA and CDR2 YNFKEQ. The DNA of the CDR3 is TGTGCCAGCAGCCAAGAGTCGGCAAACAGATACGAGCAGTACTTC. Protein sequence: CASSQESANRYEQYF.

The gene calls are TRBV2 and TRBJ1-5; D may be TRBD1 (5 bases). Germline V lookup: CDR1 SNHLY, CDR2 FYNNEI. Trimming took off 6 bases at V and 3 bases at J, with 12 bases between the two ends. CDR3 length equals 14 residues. The chain's CDR3 is CASSGGTYNQPQHF. The CDR3 coding sequence is TGTGCCAGCAGCGGGGGGACGTACAATCAGCCCCAGCATTTT.